Below, 4 T cell receptor beta chains from the same sample are listed, as sequenced in a study of blood T cells in healthy people across ages. Primers used in a second PCR of roughly 6 to 12 cycles were a sample-barcoded 5' primer and a J-beta primer mix. A single record per CDR3 protein comes from TCRdb applying MiXCR to the 5' RACE reads. This repertoire shows about 640,000 distinct CDR3 sequences, about 28% found once; its top ten account for about a sixth. Sequences were obtained from blood. The receptors come from a woman of 80 years or more in good health.

For this clonotype: A much larger clone differs from this one at a single base, so this may be a read error. The J gene is TRBJ1-4, the V gene TRBV12-3 or TRBV12-4; D is unresolved. The CDR3 length is 16 residues. DNA for the CDR3: TGTGCCAGCAGACTGGAGACCGTTTCAACTAATGAAAAACGGTTTTTT. Translated, it gives CASRLETVSTNEKRFF.

This clonotype occurred a few times. The chain employs TRBV12-3 or TRBV12-4 and TRBJ2-4, with 9 nucleotides matching TRBD1. With 6 bases clipped from V and 13 bases from J, the junction kept 16 bases outside the gene matches. This CDR3 has 15 amino acids. The CDR3 DNA sequence: TGTGCCAGCAGCTCAACAGGGGGCACAAGGAATGAGCAGTACTTC. Translated, it gives CASSSTGGTRNEQYF.

This clonotype has ten or more counts. The chain is built from TRBV2 and TRBJ2-1, with a possible D match to TRBD2 (7 bases). The CDR3 totals 15 residues. The V and J ends lost 6 bases and 4 bases respectively, with 16 bases between them. From germline, CDR1 is SNHLY and CDR2 FYNNEI. The CDR3, as DNA: TGTGCCAGCAGCGATACGGGGGGCCCTTACAATGAGCAGTTCTTC. Protein sequence: CASSDTGGPYNEQFF.

Only a few counts were recorded for this clonotype. This may be a read error, as it is one base from a much larger clone. V gene TRBV6-2 or TRBV6-3 combines with J gene TRBJ2-5, with D unresolved. This CDR3 spans 12 amino acids. Germline V gene data show CDR1 as MNHEY and CDR2 as SVGEGT. The germline V and J ends were trimmed by 10 bases and 11 bases, with 20 bases remaining between them. The CDR3: CATQDRHNEQYF. Here the CDR3 DNA reads TGTGCCACCCAGGACCGGCACAATGAGCAGTACTTC.